This T cell receptor beta chain was identified in a study of early T cells in non-severe SARS-CoV-2 infection. The wider study: The study sequenced bulk RNA from unsorted whole blood, with chains unpaired. Study results and limitations: Anti-spike CD8 responses were favored by VDJdb matching, which missed private and CD4 specificities.

The CDR3 is 14 residues long. CDR1 and CDR2 from the germline V gene are LGHNT and FRNRAP. V lost 0 bases and J lost 13, with 16 bases in between. Individual cDNA molecules each received unique molecular identifiers attached to them. TCRdb fed the 5' RACE reads into MiXCR, producing one record per CDR3 protein. The table lists some 80,000 distinct CDR3 sequences, around 12% of them singletons, with roughly a sixth in the top ten. Ten or more counts support this clonotype. Antigen: not known. The genes are TRBV12-5 and TRBJ2-1; TRBD2 might be the D (6 bases). The receptor comes from an adult who was a healthcare worker with PCR-confirmed SARS-CoV-2 infection or an uninfected control (not recorded which). The donor label of this sample is uncertain. The sequenced sample was whole blood, obtained at baseline. CDR3 nucleotide sequence: TGTGCTAGTGGTTTGGTACAGTTGGGACTTAGACAGTTCTTC. Its protein product is CASGLVQLGLRQFF.